This is a list of T cell receptor beta chains from one sample in a study of shared clonotypes between healthy human individuals. Generated by immunoSEQ multiplex PCR, the TCRdb table keeps only in-frame clones and is missing some. The sample has around 2,000,000 clones; about 95% are singletons. Sequenced material: naive CD8+ T cells sorted from blood. These receptors all stem from a man aged 18-30 years in good health. CDR3s include the opening cysteine and the closing phenylalanine or tryptophan. Each record gives: J gene, clone size, V gene, D gene, CDR3 DNA, CDR3 protein. The D gene is left open where the match is weak. Not all rows give a size; the values are once, few, many and, for expanded clones, a class.

J: TRBJ2-3; size: NA; V: TRBV9; D: TRBD2; DNA: TGTGCCAGCAGCGGATTAGCGGGAGGCACAGATACGCAGTATTTT; CDR3: CASSGLAGGTDTQYF
J: TRBJ2-1; size: NA; V: TRBV7-8; D: NA; DNA: TGTGCCAGCAGCTTAGAGTTGGGTAGGGAAGCGGGCGATGAGCAGTTCTTC; CDR3: CASSLELGREAGDEQFF
J: TRBJ2-7; size: NA; V: TRBV7-6; D: NA; DNA: TGTGCCAGCAGCCAACATAACTCCTACGAGCAGTACTTC; CDR3: CASSQHNSYEQYF
J: TRBJ1-3; size: NA; V: TRBV28; D: TRBD1; DNA: TGTGCCAGCACTTTGCTACAGGGGAGCCCTGGAAACACCATATATTTT; CDR3: CASTLLQGSPGNTIYF
J: TRBJ2-7; size: NA; V: TRBV5-4; D: NA; DNA: TGTGCCAGCAGCCAATTCTACGTGCCCCTACTCTCCTACGAGCAGTACTTC; CDR3: CASSQFYVPLLSYEQYF
J: TRBJ2-1; size: NA; V: TRBV4-1; D: TRBD2; DNA: TGCGCCAGCAGCCAAGGGCTAGCGGTATACAATGAGCAGTTCTTC; CDR3: CASSQGLAVYNEQFF
J: TRBJ2-2; size: NA; V: TRBV7-8; D: NA; DNA: TGTGCCAGCAGCTTAGCGATGGGTTACTCGAACACCGGGGAGCTGTTTTTT; CDR3: CASSLAMGYSNTGELFF
J: TRBJ2-1; size: NA; V: TRBV18; D: TRBD2; DNA: TGTGCCAGCTCAAAATTCAAGCGGGAGTGGGACTACAATGAGCAGTTCTTC; CDR3: CASSKFKREWDYNEQFF
J: TRBJ2-1; size: NA; V: TRBV6-1; D: NA; DNA: TGTGCCAGCAGTGAGGCTGGGTTGAGTGAGCAGTTCTTC; CDR3: CASSEAGLSEQFF
J: TRBJ1-1; size: NA; V: TRBV2; D: TRBD1; DNA: TGTGCCAGCAGTGGGACAGGGAACATCTTTGATTTGGCTGAAGCTTTCTTT; CDR3: CASSGTGNIFDLAEAFF
J: TRBJ2-7; size: NA; V: TRBV12-5; D: NA; DNA: TGTGCTAGTGGTTTGGCGGCGGCCTACGAGCAGTACTTC; CDR3: CASGLAAAYEQYF
J: TRBJ1-1; size: NA; V: TRBV7-9; D: NA; DNA: TGTGCCAGCAGCCCGTCCCGGGACCACACTGAAGCTTTCTTT; CDR3: CASSPSRDHTEAFF
J: TRBJ2-1; size: NA; V: TRBV19; D: TRBD1; DNA: TGTGCCAGTAGTATCGGGCCACAGGGGGGTGAGCAGTTCTTC; CDR3: CASSIGPQGGEQFF
J: TRBJ2-5; size: NA; V: TRBV7-6; D: TRBD1; DNA: TGTGCCAGCAGCTTAAGTCCGGGACAGGGGCAAGAGACCCAGTACTTC; CDR3: CASSLSPGQGQETQYF
J: TRBJ2-2; size: NA; V: TRBV7-6; D: NA; DNA: TGTGCCAGCAGCTTGACGGATAACACCGGGGAGCTGTTTTTT; CDR3: CASSLTDNTGELFF
J: TRBJ1-6; size: few; V: TRBV7-9; D: NA; DNA: TGTGCCAGCAGCTTAGACCGGGCGCCACCCCTCCACTTT; CDR3: CASSLDRAPPLHF
J: TRBJ2-2; size: NA; V: TRBV11-2; D: NA; DNA: TGTGCCAGCACCACCCTAGGGGGGCTTGGCACCGGGGAGCTGTTTTTT; CDR3: CASTTLGGLGTGELFF
J: TRBJ1-1; size: NA; V: TRBV6-1; D: NA; DNA: TGTGCCAGCAGTGACTCTATACAGGGCGACACTGAAGCTTTCTTT; CDR3: CASSDSIQGDTEAFF
J: TRBJ1-5; size: NA; V: TRBV4-1; D: NA; DNA: TGCGCCAGCAGCCAGGGGGCCGGATTCGGGGAGGATCAGCCCCAGCATTTT; CDR3: CASSQGAGFGEDQPQHF
J: TRBJ1-1; size: NA; V: TRBV2; D: NA; DNA: TGTGCCGCAATTTTTACTAACAGGGTCGGGAATACTGAAGCTTTCTTT; CDR3: CAAIFTNRVGNTEAFF
J: TRBJ1-1; size: NA; V: TRBV4-3; D: NA; DNA: TGCGCCAGCAGTTACTCGACGGAAGGCACTGAAGCTTTCTTT; CDR3: CASSYSTEGTEAFF
J: TRBJ1-2; size: NA; V: TRBV4-3; D: NA; DNA: TGCGCCAGCAGCCAAGCTACAGATAGTCCTAACTATGGCTACACCTTC; CDR3: CASSQATDSPNYGYTF
J: TRBJ1-2; size: NA; V: TRBV6-5; D: NA; DNA: TGTGCCAGCAGGTGGACAGCCCCCGACTATGGCTACACCTTC; CDR3: CASRWTAPDYGYTF
J: TRBJ2-7; size: NA; V: TRBV4-1; D: NA; DNA: TGCGCCAGCAGCCAAGGGGGACTCGACGAGCAGTACTTC; CDR3: CASSQGGLDEQYF
J: TRBJ2-3; size: NA; V: TRBV9; D: NA; DNA: TGTGCCAGCAGCGCTCGGGACGCCTATACGCAGTATTTT; CDR3: CASSARDAYTQYF
J: TRBJ1-6; size: NA; V: TRBV28; D: TRBD1; DNA: TGTGCCAGCAGTCTATCCCTGGGGACAGGGAGCGGATCACCCCTCCACTTT; CDR3: CASSLSLGTGSGSPLHF
J: TRBJ2-7; size: NA; V: TRBV29-1; D: TRBD2; DNA: TGCAGCGTCGCTAGCGGGGACGGGCAGTACTTC; CDR3: CSVASGDGQYF
J: TRBJ2-7; size: NA; V: TRBV19; D: NA; DNA: TGTGCCAGTAGTATGTACTTAGCTAGCTCCTACGAGCAGTACTTC; CDR3: CASSMYLASSYEQYF
J: TRBJ2-6; size: NA; V: TRBV6-5; D: TRBD1; DNA: TGTGCCAGCAGGACAGGGGGGGCGGCCAACGTCCTGACTTTC; CDR3: CASRTGGAANVLTF
J: TRBJ2-7; size: NA; V: TRBV16; D: NA; DNA: TGTGCCAGCAGCCTTCCGCCGGGGGAACCCTACGAGCAGTACTTC; CDR3: CASSLPPGEPYEQYF
J: TRBJ2-5; size: NA; V: TRBV6-5; D: NA; DNA: TGTGCCAGCAGTTACGAGAACAGCGTCCTCGAGACCCAGTACTTC; CDR3: CASSYENSVLETQYF
J: TRBJ1-1; size: NA; V: TRBV25-1; D: NA; DNA: TGTGCCAGCAGCCGGAACCCGAACACTGAAGCTTTCTTT; CDR3: CASSRNPNTEAFF
J: TRBJ2-1; size: NA; V: TRBV28; D: NA; DNA: TGTGCCAGCAGTTTGCCCGGGGGATACAATGAGCAGTTCTTC; CDR3: CASSLPGGYNEQFF
J: TRBJ2-5; size: once; V: TRBV6-6; D: TRBD2; DNA: TGTGCCAGCAGTCCCTGGTGGGAGGCGGGAGAAGAGACCCAGTACTTC; CDR3: CASSPWWEAGEETQYF
J: TRBJ1-5; size: NA; V: TRBV19; D: NA; DNA: TGTGCCACCCGACTGGGATGGGGTCAGCCCCAGCATTTT; CDR3: CATRLGWGQPQHF
J: TRBJ2-7; size: NA; V: TRBV7-6; D: NA; DNA: TGTGCCAGCAGCTTAGGGGAAGACGAGCAGTACTTC; CDR3: CASSLGEDEQYF
J: TRBJ2-1; size: NA; V: TRBV5-1; D: NA; DNA: TGCGCCAGCACTCCCTCCTCACTCCCCTCATACAATGAGCAGTTCTTC; CDR3: CASTPSSLPSYNEQFF
J: TRBJ2-7; size: NA; V: TRBV6-1; D: NA; DNA: TGTGCCAGCAGTGAAGTCCGAGGGCTCGAGCAGTACTTC; CDR3: CASSEVRGLEQYF
J: TRBJ2-5; size: NA; V: TRBV27; D: TRBD2; DNA: TGTGCCAGCGGAGATCTGCGGGGGGCCGCCAGGGGCCAAGAGACCCAGTACTTC; CDR3: CASGDLRGAARGQETQYF
J: TRBJ2-5; size: NA; V: TRBV10-2; D: NA; DNA: TGCGCCAGCAGTGAGTCTGAGGAGACCCAGTACTTC; CDR3: CASSESEETQYF
J: TRBJ2-2; size: NA; V: TRBV11-2; D: NA; DNA: TGTGCCAGCAGCTTAGTAACCGGATCCGGGGAGCTGTTTTTT; CDR3: CASSLVTGSGELFF
J: TRBJ2-7; size: once; V: TRBV19; D: NA; DNA: TGTGCCAGTAGTATATTCGGTGGGGGCCCCTACGAGCAGTACTTC; CDR3: CASSIFGGGPYEQYF
J: TRBJ2-7; size: NA; V: TRBV7-9; D: NA; DNA: TGTGCCAGCAGCGCACAGGGTTTCCCTTACGAGCAGTACTTC; CDR3: CASSAQGFPYEQYF
J: TRBJ2-1; size: NA; V: TRBV5-4; D: NA; DNA: TGTGCCAGCAGCTTTGGATTTAATGAGCAGTTCTTC; CDR3: CASSFGFNEQFF
J: TRBJ1-5; size: NA; V: TRBV27; D: NA; DNA: TGTGCCAGCAGAGGGGCGAATCAGCCCCAGCATTTT; CDR3: CASRGANQPQHF
J: TRBJ1-5; size: NA; V: TRBV14; D: NA; DNA: TGTGCCAGCAGCCGGGAGCTTCAATTCCAGCCCCAGCATTTT; CDR3: CASSRELQFQPQHF
J: TRBJ2-1; size: once; V: TRBV9; D: TRBD1; DNA: TGTGCCAGCAGCGAGGGTTCCCCAGGGGGCAATGAGCAGTTCTTC; CDR3: CASSEGSPGGNEQFF
J: TRBJ1-2; size: NA; V: TRBV27; D: NA; DNA: TGTGCCAGCAGTTTATACCCCACGGGATATGGCTACACCTTC; CDR3: CASSLYPTGYGYTF
J: TRBJ2-4; size: NA; V: TRBV7-9; D: TRBD1; DNA: TGTGCCAGCAGCGCACAGGGGCGAGCCAAAAACATTCAGTACTTC; CDR3: CASSAQGRAKNIQYF
J: TRBJ1-2; size: NA; V: TRBV5-6; D: NA; DNA: TGTGCCAGCAGCTTGCCTCCCTGGGACCCCGCGGACTATGGCTACACCTTC; CDR3: CASSLPPWDPADYGYTF
J: TRBJ2-7; size: NA; V: TRBV5-6; D: NA; DNA: TGTGCCAGCAGCTTTTCAGCAGAGCCCTACGAGCAGTACTTC; CDR3: CASSFSAEPYEQYF
J: TRBJ2-7; size: NA; V: TRBV30; D: NA; DNA: TGTGCCTGGAGCCCTTCGTCGGGACGGTACGAGCAGTACTTC; CDR3: CAWSPSSGRYEQYF
J: TRBJ1-2; size: NA; V: TRBV2; D: NA; DNA: TGTGCCAGCAGTGATGGGACCTCCGGTCGAGTCTATGGCTACACCTTC; CDR3: CASSDGTSGRVYGYTF
J: TRBJ1-5; size: NA; V: TRBV11-3; D: NA; DNA: TGTGCCAGCAGCTTATTGTGGTGTAGGAAGGGAATCCGAACCCCTCAGCCCCAGCATTTT; CDR3: CASSLLWCRKGIRTPQPQHF
J: TRBJ1-1; size: NA; V: TRBV7-6; D: NA; DNA: TGTGCCAGCAGCCCCGAAGCTTTCTTT; CDR3: CASSPEAFF